Below, 2 T cell receptor beta chains from the same sample are listed, as sequenced in a study of memory CD4+ T cells and cytomegalovirus serostatus. The sort gate was single viable CD3+CD4+CD8-CD45RO+ cells for memory CD4+ T cells. The table came from immunoSEQ multiplex PCR; TCRdb's copy has only in-frame clones and leaves some out. This table holds more than 45,000 clones, roughly 77% found once. Sequenced material: memory CD4+ T cells from blood. The receptors were gathered from an adult in good health and CMV-seronegative.

This clone was seen more than once but under ten times. V is TRBV19 and J is TRBJ1-5, with D maybe TRBD1 (5 bases). Germline V lookup: CDR1 LNHDA, CDR2 SQIVND (reference sequence). CDR3 length: 18 amino acids. V shed 7 bases and J shed 0 bases, with 22 bases lying between them. The CDR3 sequence: CASTHYLSGELSNQPQHF. The CDR3 nucleotides read TGTGCCAGTACTCATTACCTCTCGGGGGAGCTTAGCAATCAGCCCCAGCATTTT. Combining the CDR3 with reference TRBV19 and TRBJ1-5 gives the whole variable domain DGGITQSPKYLFRKEGQNVTLSCEQNLNHDAMYWYRQDPGQGLRLIYYSQIVNDFQKGDIAEGYSVSREKKESFPLTVTSAQKNPTAFYLCASTHYLSGELSNQPQHFGDGTRLSIL.

This chain joins TRBV14 and TRBJ1-1, with 9 bases that match TRBD1. This CDR3 region has 15 residues. From germline, CDR1 is SGHDN and CDR2 FVKESK. V gave up 2 bases and J gave up 6 bases; unmatched junction bases: 7. In DNA, the CDR3 is TGTGCCAGCAGCCAATACAGGGGGCGCGGGGCTGAAGCTTTCTTT. Residues: CASSQYRGRGAEAFF.